This is a list of T cell receptor beta chains from one sample in a study of blood T cell repertoires in COVID-19. Assay: immunoSEQ multiplex PCR; the TCRdb copy retains only in-frame clones and omits some. Here the sample spans fewer than 350,000 clones, 86% being singletons. Sequencing used peripheral blood. The receptors shown here come from a woman in her 30s with COVID-19, enrolled during active disease. The CDR3 runs from the conserved cysteine through the conserved F or W. The D gene is left open where the match is weak. Size is omitted from some rows. Given values are once, few, many or a class for expanded clones.

>TRBV5-1|-|TRBJ1-4|-
TGCGCCAGCAGCGCGCGGACGGGGGAAGGTGAAAAACTGTTTTTT
CASSARTGEGEKLFF
>TRBV7-9|-|TRBJ1-2|-
TGTGCCAGCAGCATAAGCGGGACGGATTATGGCTACACCTTC
CASSISGTDYGYTF
>TRBV5-1|few|TRBJ1-4|-
TGCGCCAGCAGCTTGGCGGGGGAAGGTGGTGAAAAACTGTTTTTT
CASSLAGEGGEKLFF
>TRBV2|-|TRBJ2-7|-
TGTGCCAGCAGTGAAAACTCAGAGCAGTACTTC
CASSENSEQYF
>TRBV28|-|TRBJ1-2|-
TGTGCCAGCAGTTCAGAGGTTTATGGCTACACCTTC
CASSSEVYGYTF
>TRBV5-1|-|TRBJ2-5|TRBD2
TGCGCCAGCAGCTTTAGTAGCGGGGAAGAGACCCAGTACTTC
CASSFSSGEETQYF
>TRBV4-1|-|TRBJ2-7|-
TGCGCCAGCAGCCAAGTTTATGGCCTAGGCCCTTCTCTCGAGCAGTACTTC
CASSQVYGLGPSLEQYF
>TRBV29-1|-|TRBJ1-2|TRBD1
TGCAGCGTTGACCGGGACAGGATTTACACCTTC
CSVDRDRIYTF
>TRBV18|-|TRBJ2-5|TRBD1
TGTGCCAGCTCACCCCAGGGGGTGGTCGAGACCCAGTACTTC
CASSPQGVVETQYF
>TRBV5-4|-|TRBJ1-4|TRBD1
TGTGCCAGCAGCTCCAACAGGGGTGAAAAACTGTTTTTT
CASSSNRGEKLFF
>TRBV4-1|-|TRBJ1-1|-
TGCGCCAGCAGCCCAGTCAGGGACACTGAAGCTTTCTTT
CASSPVRDTEAFF